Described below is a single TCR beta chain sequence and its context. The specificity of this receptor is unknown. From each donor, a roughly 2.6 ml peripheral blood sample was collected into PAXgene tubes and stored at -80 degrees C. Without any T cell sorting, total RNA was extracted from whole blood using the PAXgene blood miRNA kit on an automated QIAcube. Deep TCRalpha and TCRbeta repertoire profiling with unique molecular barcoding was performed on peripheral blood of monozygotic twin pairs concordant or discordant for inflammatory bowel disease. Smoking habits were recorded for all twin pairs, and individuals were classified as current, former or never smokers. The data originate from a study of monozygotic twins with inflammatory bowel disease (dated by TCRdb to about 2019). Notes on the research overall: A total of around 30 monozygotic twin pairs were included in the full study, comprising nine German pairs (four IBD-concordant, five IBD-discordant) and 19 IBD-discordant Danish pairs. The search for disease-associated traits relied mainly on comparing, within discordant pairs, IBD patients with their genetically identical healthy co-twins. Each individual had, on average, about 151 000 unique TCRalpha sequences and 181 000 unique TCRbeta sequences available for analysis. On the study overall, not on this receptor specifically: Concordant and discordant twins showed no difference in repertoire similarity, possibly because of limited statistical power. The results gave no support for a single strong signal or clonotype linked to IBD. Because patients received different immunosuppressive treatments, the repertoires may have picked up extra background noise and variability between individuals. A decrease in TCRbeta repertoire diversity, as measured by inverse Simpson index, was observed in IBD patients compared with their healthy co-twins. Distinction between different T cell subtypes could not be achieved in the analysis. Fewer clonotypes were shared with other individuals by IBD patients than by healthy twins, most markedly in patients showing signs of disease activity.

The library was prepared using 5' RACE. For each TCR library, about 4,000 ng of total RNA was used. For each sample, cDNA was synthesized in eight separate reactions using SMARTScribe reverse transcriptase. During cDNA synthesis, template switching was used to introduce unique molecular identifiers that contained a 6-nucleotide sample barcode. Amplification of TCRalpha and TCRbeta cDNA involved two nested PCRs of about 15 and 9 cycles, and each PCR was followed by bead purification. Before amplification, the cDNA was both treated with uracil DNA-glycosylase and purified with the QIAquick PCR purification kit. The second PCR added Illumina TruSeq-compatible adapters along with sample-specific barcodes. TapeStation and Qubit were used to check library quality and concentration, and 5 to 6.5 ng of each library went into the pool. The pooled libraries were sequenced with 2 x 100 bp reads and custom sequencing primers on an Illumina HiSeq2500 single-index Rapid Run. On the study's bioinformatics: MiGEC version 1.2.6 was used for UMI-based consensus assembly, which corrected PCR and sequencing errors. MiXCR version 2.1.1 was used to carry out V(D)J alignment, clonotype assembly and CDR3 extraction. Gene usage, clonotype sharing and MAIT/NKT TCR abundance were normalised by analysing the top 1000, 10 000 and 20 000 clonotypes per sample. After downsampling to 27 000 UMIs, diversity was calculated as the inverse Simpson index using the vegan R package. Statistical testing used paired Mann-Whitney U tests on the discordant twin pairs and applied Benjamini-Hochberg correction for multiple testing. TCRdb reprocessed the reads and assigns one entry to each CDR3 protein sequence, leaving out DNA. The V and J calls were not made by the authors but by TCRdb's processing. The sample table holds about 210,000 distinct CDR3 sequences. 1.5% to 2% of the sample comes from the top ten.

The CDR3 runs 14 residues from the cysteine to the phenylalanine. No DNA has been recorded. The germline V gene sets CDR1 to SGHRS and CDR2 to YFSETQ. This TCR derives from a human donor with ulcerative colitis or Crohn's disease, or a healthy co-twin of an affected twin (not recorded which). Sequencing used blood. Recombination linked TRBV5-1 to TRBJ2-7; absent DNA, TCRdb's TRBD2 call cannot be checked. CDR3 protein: CASSGSHSSYEQYF.